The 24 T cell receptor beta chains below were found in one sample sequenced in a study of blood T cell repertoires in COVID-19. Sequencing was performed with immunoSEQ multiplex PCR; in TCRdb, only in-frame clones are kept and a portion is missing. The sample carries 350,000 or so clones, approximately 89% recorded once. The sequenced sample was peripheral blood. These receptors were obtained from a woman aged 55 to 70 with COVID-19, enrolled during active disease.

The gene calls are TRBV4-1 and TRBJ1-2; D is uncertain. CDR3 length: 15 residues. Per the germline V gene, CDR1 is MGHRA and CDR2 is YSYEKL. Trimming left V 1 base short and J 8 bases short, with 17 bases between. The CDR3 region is CASSQGSDWVVGYTF. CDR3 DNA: TGCGCCAGCAGCCAAGGGAGTGATTGGGTCGTCGGCTACACCTTC.

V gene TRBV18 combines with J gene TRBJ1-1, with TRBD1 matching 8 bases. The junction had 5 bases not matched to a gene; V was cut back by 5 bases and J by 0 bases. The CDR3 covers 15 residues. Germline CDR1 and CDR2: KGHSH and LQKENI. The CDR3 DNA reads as TGTGCCAGCTCAGAAGGGACAGGAATGAACACTGAAGCTTTCTTT. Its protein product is CASSEGTGMNTEAFF.

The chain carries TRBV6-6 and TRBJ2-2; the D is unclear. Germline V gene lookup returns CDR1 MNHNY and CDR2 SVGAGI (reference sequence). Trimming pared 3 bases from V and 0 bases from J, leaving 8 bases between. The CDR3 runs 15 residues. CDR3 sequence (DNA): TGTGCCAGCAGTTATGGGCAGCCGAACACCGGGGAGCTGTTTTTT. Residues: CASSYGQPNTGELFF.

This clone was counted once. The CDR3 is CASSGGLTEAFF. The CDR3 bases are TGTGCCAGCAGCGGGGGCCTGACTGAAGCTTTCTTT. This chain joins TRBV9 and TRBJ1-1, with D possibly being TRBD1 (5 bases). V gave up 3 bases and J gave up 5 bases, with 8 bases separating them. The CDR3 runs to 12 residues. Germline CDR1 reads SGDLS; CDR2 reads YYNGEE.

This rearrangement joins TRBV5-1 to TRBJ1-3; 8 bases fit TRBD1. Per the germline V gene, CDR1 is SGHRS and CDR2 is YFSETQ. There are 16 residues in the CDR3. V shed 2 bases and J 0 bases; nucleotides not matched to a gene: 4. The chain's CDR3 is CASSFSDRGSGNTIYF. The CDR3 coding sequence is TGCGCCAGCAGCTTCTCCGACAGGGGCTCTGGAAACACCATATATTTT.

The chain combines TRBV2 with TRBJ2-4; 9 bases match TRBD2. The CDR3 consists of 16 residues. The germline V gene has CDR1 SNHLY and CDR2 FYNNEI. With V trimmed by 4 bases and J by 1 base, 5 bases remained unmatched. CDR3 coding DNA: TGTGCCAGCAGTGGCGGGAGCGGGGGGGCCAAAAACATTCAGTACTTC. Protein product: CASSGGSGGAKNIQYF. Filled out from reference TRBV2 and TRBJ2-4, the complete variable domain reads EPEVTQTPSHQVTQMGQEVILRCVPISNHLYFYWYRQILGQKVEFLVSFYNNEISEKSEIFDDQFSVERPDGSNFTLKIRSTKLEDSAMYFCASSGGSGGAKNIQYFGAGTRLSVL.

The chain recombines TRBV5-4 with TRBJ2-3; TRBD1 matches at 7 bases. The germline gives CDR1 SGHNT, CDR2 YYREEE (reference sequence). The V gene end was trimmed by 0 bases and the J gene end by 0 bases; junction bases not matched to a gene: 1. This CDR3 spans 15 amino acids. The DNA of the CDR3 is TGTGCCAGCAGCTTGGTGGGACAGAGCACAGATACGCAGTATTTT. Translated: CASSLVGQSTDTQYF.

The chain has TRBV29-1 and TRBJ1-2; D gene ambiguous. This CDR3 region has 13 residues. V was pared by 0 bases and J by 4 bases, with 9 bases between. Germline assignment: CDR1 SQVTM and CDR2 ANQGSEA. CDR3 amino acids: CSVEERGVYGYTF. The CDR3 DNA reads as TGCAGCGTTGAAGAACGAGGAGTCTATGGCTACACCTTC.

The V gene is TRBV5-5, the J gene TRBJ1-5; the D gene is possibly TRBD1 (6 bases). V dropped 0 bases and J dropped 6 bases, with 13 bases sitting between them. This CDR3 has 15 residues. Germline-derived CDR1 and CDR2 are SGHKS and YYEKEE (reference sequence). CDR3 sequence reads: CASSLEGGGFQPQHF. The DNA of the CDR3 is TGTGCCAGCAGCTTGGAGGGGGGGGGCTTTCAGCCCCAGCATTTT.

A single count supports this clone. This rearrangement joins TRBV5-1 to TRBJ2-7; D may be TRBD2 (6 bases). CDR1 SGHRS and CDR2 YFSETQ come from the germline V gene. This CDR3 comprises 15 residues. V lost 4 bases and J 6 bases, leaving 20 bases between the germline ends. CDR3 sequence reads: CASSPGRVGGSEQYF. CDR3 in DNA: TGCGCCAGCAGCCCGGGTAGGGTCGGAGGGAGCGAGCAGTACTTC.

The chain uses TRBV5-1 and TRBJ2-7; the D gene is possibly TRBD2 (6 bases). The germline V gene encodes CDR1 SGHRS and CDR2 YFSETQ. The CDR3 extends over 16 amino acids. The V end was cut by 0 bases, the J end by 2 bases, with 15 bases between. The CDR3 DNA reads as TGCGCCAGCAGCTTGGGGGGGACTCCCAAAACCTACGAGCAGTACTTC. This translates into CASSLGGTPKTYEQYF.

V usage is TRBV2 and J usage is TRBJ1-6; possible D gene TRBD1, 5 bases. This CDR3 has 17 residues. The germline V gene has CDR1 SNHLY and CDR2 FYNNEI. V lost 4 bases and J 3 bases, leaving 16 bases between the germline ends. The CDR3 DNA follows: TGTGCCAGCAGTGCCCCCGGGGGGGGAGTCTATAATTCACCCCTCCACTTT. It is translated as CASSAPGGGVYNSPLHF.

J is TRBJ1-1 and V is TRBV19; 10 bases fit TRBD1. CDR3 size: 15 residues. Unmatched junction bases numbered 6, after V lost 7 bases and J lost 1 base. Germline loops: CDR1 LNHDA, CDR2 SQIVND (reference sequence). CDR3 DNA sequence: TGTGCCAGTACCCCGGGACAGGGGAGGAACACTGAAGCTTTCTTT. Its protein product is CASTPGQGRNTEAFF.

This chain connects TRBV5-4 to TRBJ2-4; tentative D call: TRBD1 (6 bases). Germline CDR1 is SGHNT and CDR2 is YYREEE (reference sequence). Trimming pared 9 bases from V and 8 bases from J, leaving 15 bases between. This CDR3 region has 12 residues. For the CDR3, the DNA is TGTGCCACCTCAACAGGGTTCGACATTCAGTACTTC. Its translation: CATSTGFDIQYF.

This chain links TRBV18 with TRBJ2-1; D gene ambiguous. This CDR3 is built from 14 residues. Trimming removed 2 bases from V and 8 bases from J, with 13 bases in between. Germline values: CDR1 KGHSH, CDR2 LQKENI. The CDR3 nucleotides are TGTGCCAGCTCACCAGAAGGTACAGTCGATGAGCAGTTCTTC. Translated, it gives CASSPEGTVDEQFF.

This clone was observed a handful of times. CDR3 residues: CATNRGADPGNTIYF. The CDR3 region has the DNA TGTGCTACAAATCGAGGAGCGGATCCTGGAAACACCATATATTTT. This sequence joins TRBV19 and TRBJ1-3, with unresolved D. CDR3 length: 15 amino acids. Germline assignment: CDR1 LNHDA and CDR2 SQIVND (reference sequence).

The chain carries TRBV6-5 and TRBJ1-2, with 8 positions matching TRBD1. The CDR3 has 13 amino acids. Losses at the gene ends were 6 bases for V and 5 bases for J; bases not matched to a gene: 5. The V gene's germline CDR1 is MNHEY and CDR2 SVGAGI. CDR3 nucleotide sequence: TGTGCCAGCAGACCTCAGGGGGCGTATGGCTACACCTTC. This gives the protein CASRPQGAYGYTF.

The chain's CDR3 is CASSQWTGSYNEQFF. The CDR3 DNA follows: TGCGCCAGCAGCCAATGGACAGGGTCCTACAATGAGCAGTTCTTC. The rearrangement links TRBV4-1 to TRBJ2-1; 8 bases match TRBD1. The germline V gene encodes CDR1 MGHRA and CDR2 YSYEKL. The V and J ends lost 2 bases and 1 base, in that order; junction bases with no gene match: 1. The CDR3 loop spans 15 amino acids.

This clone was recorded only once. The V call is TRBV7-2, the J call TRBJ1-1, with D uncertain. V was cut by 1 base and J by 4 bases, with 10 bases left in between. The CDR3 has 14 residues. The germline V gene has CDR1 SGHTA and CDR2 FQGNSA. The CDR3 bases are TGTGCCAGCAGCTTAGAGGCAGGTCCCACTGAAGCTTTCTTT. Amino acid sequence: CASSLEAGPTEAFF.

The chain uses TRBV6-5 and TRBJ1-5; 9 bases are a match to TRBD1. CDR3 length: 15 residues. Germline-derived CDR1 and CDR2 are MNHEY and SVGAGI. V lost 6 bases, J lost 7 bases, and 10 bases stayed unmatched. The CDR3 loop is CASSRTGTGNQPQHF. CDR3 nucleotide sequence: TGTGCCAGCAGCCGAACCGGGACAGGGAACCAGCCCCAGCATTTT.

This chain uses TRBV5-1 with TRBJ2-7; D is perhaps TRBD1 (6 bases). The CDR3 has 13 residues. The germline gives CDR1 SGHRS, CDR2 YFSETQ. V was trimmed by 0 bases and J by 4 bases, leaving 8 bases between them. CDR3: CASSLGQVYEQYF. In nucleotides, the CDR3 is TGCGCCAGCAGCTTGGGACAGGTATACGAGCAGTACTTC.

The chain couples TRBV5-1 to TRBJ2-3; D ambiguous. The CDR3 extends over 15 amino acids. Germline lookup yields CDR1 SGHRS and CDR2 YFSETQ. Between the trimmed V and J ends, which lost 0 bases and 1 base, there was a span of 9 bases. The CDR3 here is CASSLAEARTDTQYF. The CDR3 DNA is TGCGCCAGCAGCTTGGCCGAGGCCCGCACAGATACGCAGTATTTT.

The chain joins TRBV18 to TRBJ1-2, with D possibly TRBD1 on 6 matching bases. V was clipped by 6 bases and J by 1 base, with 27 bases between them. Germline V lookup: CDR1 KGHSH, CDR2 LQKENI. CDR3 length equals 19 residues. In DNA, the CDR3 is TGTGCCAGCTCCCTTTACTTGGGGGACATCGCTCTCCTTAACTATGGCTACACCTTC. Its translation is CASSLYLGDIALLNYGYTF.

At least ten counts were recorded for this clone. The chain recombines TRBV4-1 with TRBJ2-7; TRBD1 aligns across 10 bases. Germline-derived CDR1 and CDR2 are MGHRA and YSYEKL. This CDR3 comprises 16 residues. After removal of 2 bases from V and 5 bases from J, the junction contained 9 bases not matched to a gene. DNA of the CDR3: TGCGCCAGCAGCCAATTCACTGGGACAGGGGCCGACGAGCAGTACTTC. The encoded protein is CASSQFTGTGADEQYF.